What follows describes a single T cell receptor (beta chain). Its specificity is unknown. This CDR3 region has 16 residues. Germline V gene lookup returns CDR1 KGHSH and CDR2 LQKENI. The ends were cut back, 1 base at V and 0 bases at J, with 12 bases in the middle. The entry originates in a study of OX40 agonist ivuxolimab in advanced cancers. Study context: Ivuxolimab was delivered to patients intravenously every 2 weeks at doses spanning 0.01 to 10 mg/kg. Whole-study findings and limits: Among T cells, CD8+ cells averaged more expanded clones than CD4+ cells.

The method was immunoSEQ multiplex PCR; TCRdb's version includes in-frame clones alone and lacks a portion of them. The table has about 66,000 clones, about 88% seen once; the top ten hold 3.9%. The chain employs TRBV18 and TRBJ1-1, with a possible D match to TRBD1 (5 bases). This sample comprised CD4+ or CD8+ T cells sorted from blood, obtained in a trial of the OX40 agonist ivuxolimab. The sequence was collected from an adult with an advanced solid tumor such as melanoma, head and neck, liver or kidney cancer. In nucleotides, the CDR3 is TGTGCCAGCTCACCACAAGGGGCAGGCCTGAACACTGAAGCTTTCTTT. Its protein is CASSPQGAGLNTEAFF. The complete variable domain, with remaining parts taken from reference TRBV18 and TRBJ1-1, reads NAGVMQNPRHLVRRRGQEARLRCSPMKGHSHVYWYRQLPEEGLKFMVYLQKENIIDESGMPKERFSAEFPKEGPSILRIQQVVRGDSAAYFCASSPQGAGLNTEAFFGQGTRLTVV.